The 17 T cell receptor beta chains listed next were all sequenced from one sample in a study of cytomegalovirus exposure and HLA in healthy donors. Primers: 60 Vbeta forward and 13 Jbeta reverse. Clones were read by immunoSEQ multiplex PCR, and TCRdb kept only the in-frame ones, dropping some. The sample yields some 140,000 clones, over 60% seen once. The sequenced sample consisted of PBMCs. These receptors all stem from a male donor in good health and CMV-seropositive.

The rearrangement joins TRBV18 to TRBJ2-5; TRBD2 agrees at 12 bases. Germline CDR1 is KGHSH and CDR2 is LQKENI. Unmatched junction bases numbered 1, after V lost 5 bases and J lost 3 bases. This CDR3 comprises 14 residues. The CDR3 DNA follows: TGTGCCAGCTCATCTAGCGGGAGGGAAGAGACCCAGTACTTC. This sequence encodes CASSSSGREETQYF.

The CDR3 reads CATSFDRQETQYF. The CDR3 DNA reads TGTGCCACCAGCTTCGACAGGCAAGAGACCCAGTACTTC. The chain combines TRBV15 with TRBJ2-5, with TRBD1 as a possible D gene (6 bases). The CDR3 runs 13 residues. The ends were cut back, 5 bases at V and 2 bases at J, with 9 bases in the middle. Per the germline V gene, CDR1 is LNHNV and CDR2 is YYDKDF (reference sequence). The full variable domain, completed using reference TRBV15 and TRBJ2-5, is DAMVIQNPRYQVTQFGKPVTLSCSQTLNHNVMYWYQQKSSQAPKLLFHYYDKDFNNEADTPDNFQSRRPNTSFCFLDIRSPGLGDTAMYLCATSFDRQETQYFGPGTRLLVL.

The V call is TRBV5-1, the J call TRBJ2-2; tentatively, D is TRBD2 (6 bases). The CDR3 totals 15 residues. Trimming removed 0 bases from V and 1 base from J, with 7 bases in between. Germline V lookup: CDR1 SGHRS, CDR2 YFSETQ. As DNA, the CDR3 is TGCGCCAGCAGCTTGGGGGGACTGAACACCGGGGAGCTGTTTTTT. It is translated as CASSLGGLNTGELFF.

The chain is built from TRBV5-8 and TRBJ2-3; TRBD1 might be the D (6 bases). Germline V gives CDR1 SGHTS, CDR2 YDEGEE. Trimming cost V 2 bases and J 2 bases, with 12 bases left between them. The CDR3 loop spans 15 amino acids. CDR3: CASSFGRTDTDTQYF. As DNA, the CDR3 is TGTGCCAGCAGCTTTGGTCGGACAGACACAGATACGCAGTATTTT. Drawing the rest from reference TRBV5-8 and TRBJ2-3, the complete variable domain is EAGVTQSPTHLIKTRGQQATLRCSPISGHTSVYWYQQALGLGLQFLLWYDEGEERNRGNFPPRFSGRQFPNYSSELNVNALELEDSALYLCASSFGRTDTDTQYFGPGTRLTVL.

The table lists this clone with a few counts. The chain uses TRBV5-6 and TRBJ1-4; possibly TRBD1 for D (6 bases). Germline assignment: CDR1 SGHDT and CDR2 YYEEEE. The CDR3 is 14 amino acids. The V and J ends lost 3 bases and 4 bases respectively, with 10 bases between them. CDR3 coding DNA: TGTGCCAGCAGCTCAACAGGGAGTAATGAAAAACTGTTTTTT. Its protein product is CASSSTGSNEKLFF. The complete variable domain, with remaining parts taken from reference TRBV5-6 and TRBJ1-4, reads DAGVTQSPTHLIKTRGQQVTLRCSPKSGHDTVSWYQQALGQGPQFIFQYYEEEERQRGNFPDRFSGHQFPNYSSELNVNALLLGDSALYLCASSSTGSNEKLFFGSGTQLSVL.

The rearrangement uses TRBV15 and TRBJ2-3; weak D call: TRBD2 (5 bases). V was cut by 0 bases and J by 2 bases, with 9 bases left in between. Germline V gives CDR1 LNHNV, CDR2 YYDKDF (reference sequence). The CDR3 runs 15 residues. The CDR3 loop reads CATSRDRGFTDTQYF. The CDR3 DNA reads as TGTGCCACCAGCAGAGATCGCGGGTTCACAGATACGCAGTATTTT.

This chain uses TRBV4-3 with TRBJ2-1, with 9 bases lining up with TRBD2. This CDR3 is 15 amino acids long. Germline values: CDR1 LGHNA, CDR2 YSLEER. Trimming cost V 0 bases and J 9 bases; bases outside gene matches: 6. CDR3 loop: CASSQDGLAGFEQFF. CDR3 sequence (DNA): TGCGCCAGCAGCCAAGATGGGCTAGCGGGATTTGAGCAGTTCTTC.

The rearrangement uses TRBV7-3 and TRBJ2-7; a possible D gene is TRBD1 (6 bases). Germline-derived CDR1 and CDR2 are SGHTA and FQGTGA. The CDR3 has 15 residues. Trimming removed 6 bases at V and 2 bases at J, with 17 bases between. CDR3 nucleotides: TGTGCCAGCAGTCTCTACAGGGACCCCACCTACGAGCAGTACTTC. Translating gives CASSLYRDPTYEQYF.

The chain links TRBV30 to TRBJ2-7, with TRBD1 matching over 11 bases. This CDR3 comprises 14 residues. V shed 7 bases, J shed 5 bases, and the junction held 10 bases outside the gene matches. CDR1 and CDR2 from the germline V gene are GTSNPN and SVGIG (reference sequence). CDR3 nucleotides: TGTGCCTATAAACGCGGACAGGGGGCCCACGAGCAGTACTTC. Translated, it gives CAYKRGQGAHEQYF.

Only a few counts were recorded for this clone. The V gene is TRBV11-2, the J gene TRBJ2-3, with TRBD2 matching 8 bases. CDR3 size: 17 residues. The V segment lost 1 base and the J segment 1 base; nucleotides outside the gene matches: 7. CDR1 and CDR2 from the germline V gene are SGHAT and FQNNGV. This chain's CDR3 is CASSLGAGVAGTDTQYF. The CDR3 DNA reads as TGTGCCAGCAGCTTAGGAGCGGGAGTCGCCGGCACAGATACGCAGTATTTT.

This clone has a handful of counts. V gene TRBV7-9 combines with J gene TRBJ1-6, with D maybe TRBD1 (5 bases). The V and J ends lost 7 bases and 9 bases respectively, with 22 bases between them. Germline V CDR1 and CDR2: SEHNR, FQNEAQ (reference sequence). The CDR3 covers 16 residues. The CDR3 DNA reads TGTGCCAGCACCCCGGAGGGGCCGGGTCCTGCTTCACCCCTCCACTTT. Translating it yields CASTPEGPGPASPLHF.

The gene calls are TRBV2 and TRBJ1-1; the match to TRBD1 covers 10 bases. This CDR3 comprises 14 residues. Germline CDR1 is SNHLY and CDR2 is FYNNEI. The junction had 5 bases not matched to a gene; V was cut back by 6 bases and J by 4 bases. CDR3 sequence: CASRRQGAFTEAFF. DNA of the CDR3: TGTGCCAGCAGACGACAGGGGGCGTTCACTGAAGCTTTCTTT.

This clone came up once. The genes are TRBV9 and TRBJ2-1, with 7 positions matching TRBD2. CDR3 size: 16 residues. Germline V lookup: CDR1 SGDLS, CDR2 YYNGEE. Unmatched junction bases numbered 6, after V lost 3 bases and J lost 0 bases. The CDR3 loop is CASSALGGSSYNEQFF. As DNA, the CDR3 is TGTGCCAGCAGCGCCCTGGGCGGGAGCTCCTACAATGAGCAGTTCTTC.

The chain links TRBV5-1 to TRBJ2-7, with a weak D call TRBD1 (6 bases). CDR3 length: 17 residues. V was clipped by 2 bases and J by 2 bases, with 20 bases between them. The germline V gene encodes CDR1 SGHRS and CDR2 YFSETQ. DNA for the CDR3: TGCGCCAGCAGCTTATCCTCAACAGGGTGGAAGACCTACGAGCAGTACTTC. Residues: CASSLSSTGWKTYEQYF.

This chain uses TRBV4-1 with TRBJ2-3; 8 nucleotides align to TRBD1. The CDR3 consists of 15 residues. V shed 4 bases and J 3 bases; nucleotides not matched to a gene: 6. Looked up from germline, CDR1 is MGHRA and CDR2 is YSYEKL. This CDR3 reads CASSPRTGLTDTQYF. In nucleotides, the CDR3 is TGCGCCAGCAGCCCGAGGACAGGGTTAACAGATACGCAGTATTTT.

The chain combines TRBV5-8 with TRBJ1-4; D may be TRBD1 (6 bases). V lost 0 bases and J lost 0, with 6 bases in between. The CDR3 contains 15 residues. CDR1 SGHTS and CDR2 YDEGEE come from the germline V gene. CDR3 protein: CASSLGTATNEKLFF. The CDR3 region has the DNA TGTGCCAGCAGCTTGGGGACAGCAACTAATGAAAAACTGTTTTTT. The full variable domain, completed using reference TRBV5-8 and TRBJ1-4, is EAGVTQSPTHLIKTRGQQATLRCSPISGHTSVYWYQQALGLGLQFLLWYDEGEERNRGNFPPRFSGRQFPNYSSELNVNALELEDSALYLCASSLGTATNEKLFFGSGTQLSVL.

The chain uses TRBV6-1 and TRBJ1-2, with TRBD1 matching over 8 bases. The CDR3 length is 16 residues. CDR1 is MNHNS and CDR2 is SASEGT in the germline V gene. V was pared by 1 base and J by 7 bases, with 11 bases of the junction left unmatched. As DNA, the CDR3 is TGTGCCAGCAGTGAAGGACCCAGAGGGACAGGCCGTGGCTACACCTTC. Its translation: CASSEGPRGTGRGYTF.